Below, one T cell receptor (beta chain) is given with its context. Its antigen is still unknown. Time point noted: week 11, during vaccination. One vaccine dose held 300 ug of mutant IDH1 20-mer peptide and came with topical imiquimod. Germline V gives CDR1 SGHTA, CDR2 FQGNSA. This CDR3 contains 12 residues. V was cut by 5 bases and J by 5 bases, with 7 bases left in between. The data belong to a study of a mutant IDH1 vaccine in newly diagnosed glioma. At the level of the study: Patients came in for eight vaccinations, in weeks 1, 3, 5, 7, 11, 15, 19 and 23. Either 4-6 weeks after radiotherapy alone or alongside temozolomide, vaccination was begun. Study-wide findings and caveats: Among patients, around 93% showed immune responses induced by the vaccine.

Sequencing used immunoSEQ multiplex PCR; TCRdb keeps in-frame clones, though not all of them. This sample has about 36,000 clones, with 80% found just once. This chain joins TRBV7-2 and TRBJ1-5; no clear D gene. The sequence derives from a woman aged 30 to 39 with glioma. Some clones in this sample may be carry-over from other donors' samples. The sequenced sample was peripheral blood mononuclear cells (PBMCs), obtained from a glioma patient whose treatment included an IDH1 peptide vaccine. Written as DNA, the CDR3 is TGTGCCAGCAGCCTATTATATCAGCCCCAGCATTTT. It specifies CASSLLYQPQHF.